This is a list of T cell receptor beta chains from one sample in a study of blood T cell repertoires in COVID-19. TCRdb keeps only in-frame clones here, not all; method: immunoSEQ multiplex PCR. The data contain under 250,000 clones, roughly 80% of them seen just once; the ten biggest clones take up 6% to 7%. Sequencing used peripheral blood. All receptors derive from a woman aged 60-75 years with active or convalescent COVID-19. The conserved cysteine and the conserved F or W are not part of the CDR3 here. A D gene is named only where the DNA matches it firmly. Clone size is given for some rows only: seen once, a few or many times, or a class if the clone is expanded.

v_gene,abundance,d_gene,CDR3aa
TRBV18,NA,NA,ASSPLGADTQY
TRBV2,NA,TRBD1,ASSADQGGQPQH
TRBV27,NA,NA,ASSPHGVSTQY
TRBV5-5,few,NA,ASSLGPRPAATDTQY
TRBV29-1,NA,TRBD1,SVEDQGANTQY
TRBV18,NA,NA,ASSPALFQETQY
TRBV5-1,NA,NA,ASSRGTGYNEQF
TRBV27,NA,TRBD1,ASSFQTGTGELF
TRBV19,NA,TRBD1,ASSPGQSSGNTIY
TRBV6-5,NA,NA,ASSMGRDTYNEQF
TRBV5-1,once,NA,ASSLGGLGNTEAF
TRBV23-1,NA,NA,ARGRKMVLAKETQY
TRBV11-2,NA,NA,ASSLNSGINEKLF
TRBV11-2,NA,NA,ASRPGQGYSPLH
TRBV5-8,NA,NA,ASSLGEPTNTEAF
TRBV7-9,NA,TRBD1,VQGVNTGELF
TRBV5-1,NA,TRBD2,ASSSGAGGAQNIQY